This entry features one T cell receptor beta chain sequence. Its antigen is not known. This sample was included in a study of cytomegalovirus exposure and HLA in healthy donors. Study results and caveats: Near-uniform donor sequencing depth was presumed by presence/absence analyses.

Vbeta (60) and Jbeta (13) primers were used in the PCR. Here immunoSEQ multiplex PCR was the method, and the copy in TCRdb shows in-frame clones only, minus some. The sample comprises fewer than 110,000 clones, 75% to 90% of which are singletons, and about 3.9% rests with the top ten. The TCR originated in a man aged 25-45 years in good health and CMV-seronegative. The sequencing sample was made of PBMCs.

In DNA, the CDR3 is TGTGCCAGCAGTCGGGACAGAGCCCTCGGGGAAAAACTGTTTTTT. It yields the protein CASSRDRALGEKLFF. This chain uses TRBV6-5 with TRBJ1-4, with 7 positions matching TRBD1. This CDR3 has 15 amino acids. Germline V gene data show CDR1 as MNHEY and CDR2 as SVGAGI. V shed 5 bases and J 8 bases; nucleotides not matched to a gene: 11.